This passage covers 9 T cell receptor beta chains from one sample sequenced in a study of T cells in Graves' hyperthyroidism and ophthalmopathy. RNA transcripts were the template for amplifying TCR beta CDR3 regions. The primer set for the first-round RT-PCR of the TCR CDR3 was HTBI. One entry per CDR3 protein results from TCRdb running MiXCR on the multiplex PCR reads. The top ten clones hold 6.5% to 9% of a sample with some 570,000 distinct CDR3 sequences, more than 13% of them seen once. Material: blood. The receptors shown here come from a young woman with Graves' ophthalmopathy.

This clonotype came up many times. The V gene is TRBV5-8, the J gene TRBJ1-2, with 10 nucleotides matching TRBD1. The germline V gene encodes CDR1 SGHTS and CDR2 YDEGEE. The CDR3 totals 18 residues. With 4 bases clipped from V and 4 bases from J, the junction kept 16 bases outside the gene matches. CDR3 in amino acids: CASSDLGESRQGAYGYTF. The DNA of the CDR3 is TGTGCCAGCAGCGACCTAGGAGAGTCGAGACAGGGGGCCTATGGCTACACCTTC.

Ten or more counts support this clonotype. CDR3 in DNA: TGCGCCAGCAGCTTGGCGGGAGGGCAAACCGGGGAGCTGTTTTTT. Protein product: CASSLAGGQTGELFF. V is TRBV5-1 and J is TRBJ2-2, with 8 bases aligning to TRBD2. Germline trimming cut 0 bases from V and 5 bases from J; bases unmatched to any gene: 3. Germline V gives CDR1 SGHRS, CDR2 YFSETQ. The CDR3 contains 15 residues.

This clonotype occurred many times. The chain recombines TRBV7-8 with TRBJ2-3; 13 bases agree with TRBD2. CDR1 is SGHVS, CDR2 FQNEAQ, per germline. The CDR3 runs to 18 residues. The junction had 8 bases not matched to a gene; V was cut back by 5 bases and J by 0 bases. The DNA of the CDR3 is TGTGCCAGCAGCACCCCCGGGACTAGCGGGGAAAGCACAGATACGCAGTATTTT. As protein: CASSTPGTSGESTDTQYF. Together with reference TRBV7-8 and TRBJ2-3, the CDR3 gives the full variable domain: GAGVSQSPRYKVAKRGQDVALRCDPISGHVSLFWYQQALGQGPEFLTYFQNEAQLDKSGLPSDRFFAERPEGSVSTLKIQRTQQEDSAVYLCASSTPGTSGESTDTQYFGPGTRLTVL.

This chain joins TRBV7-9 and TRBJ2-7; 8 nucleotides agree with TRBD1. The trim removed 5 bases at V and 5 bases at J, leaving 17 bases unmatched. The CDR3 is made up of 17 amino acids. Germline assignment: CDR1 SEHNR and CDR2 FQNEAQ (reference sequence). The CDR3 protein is CASSPRPPAQGADEQYF. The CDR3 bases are TGTGCCAGCAGCCCCCGACCTCCCGCCCAGGGGGCGGACGAGCAGTACTTC. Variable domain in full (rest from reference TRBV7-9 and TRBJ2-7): DTGVSQNPRHKITKRGQNVTFRCDPISEHNRLYWYRQTLGQGPEFLTYFQNEAQLEKSRLLSDRFSAERPKGSFSTLEIQRTEQGDSAMYLCASSPRPPAQGADEQYFGPGTRLTVT.

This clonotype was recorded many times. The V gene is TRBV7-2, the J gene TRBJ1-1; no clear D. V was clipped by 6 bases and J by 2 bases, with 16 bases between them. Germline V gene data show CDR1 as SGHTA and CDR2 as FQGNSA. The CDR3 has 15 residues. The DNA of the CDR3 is TGTGCCAGCAGATCCCCAGGAGGGCCTAACACTGAAGCTTTCTTT. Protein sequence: CASRSPGGPNTEAFF.

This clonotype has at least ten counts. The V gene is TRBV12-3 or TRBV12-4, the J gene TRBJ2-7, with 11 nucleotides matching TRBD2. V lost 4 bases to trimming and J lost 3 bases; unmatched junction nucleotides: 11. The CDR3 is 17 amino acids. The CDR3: CASSWGSGRAQYYEQYF. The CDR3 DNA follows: TGTGCCAGCAGTTGGGGTAGCGGGAGGGCCCAATACTACGAGCAGTACTTC.

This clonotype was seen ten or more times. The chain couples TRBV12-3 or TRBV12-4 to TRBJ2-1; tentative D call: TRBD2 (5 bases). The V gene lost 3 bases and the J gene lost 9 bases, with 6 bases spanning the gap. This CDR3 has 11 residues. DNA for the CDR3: TGTGCCAGCAGTTTTCGGGGTGAGCAGTTCTTC. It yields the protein CASSFRGEQFF.

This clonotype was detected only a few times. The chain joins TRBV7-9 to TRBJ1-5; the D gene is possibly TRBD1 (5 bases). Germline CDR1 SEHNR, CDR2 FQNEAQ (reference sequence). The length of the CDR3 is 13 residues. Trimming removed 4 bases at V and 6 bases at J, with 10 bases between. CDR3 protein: CASSWGSGQPQHF. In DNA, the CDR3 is TGTGCCAGCAGCTGGGGCTCCGGTCAGCCCCAGCATTTT.

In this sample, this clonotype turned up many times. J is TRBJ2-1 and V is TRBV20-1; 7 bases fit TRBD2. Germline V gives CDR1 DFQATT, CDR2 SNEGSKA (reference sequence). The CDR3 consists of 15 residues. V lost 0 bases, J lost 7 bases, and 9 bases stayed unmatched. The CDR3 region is CSARDGGGSWNEQFF. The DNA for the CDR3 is TGCAGTGCTAGAGATGGGGGGGGGAGTTGGAATGAGCAGTTCTTC.